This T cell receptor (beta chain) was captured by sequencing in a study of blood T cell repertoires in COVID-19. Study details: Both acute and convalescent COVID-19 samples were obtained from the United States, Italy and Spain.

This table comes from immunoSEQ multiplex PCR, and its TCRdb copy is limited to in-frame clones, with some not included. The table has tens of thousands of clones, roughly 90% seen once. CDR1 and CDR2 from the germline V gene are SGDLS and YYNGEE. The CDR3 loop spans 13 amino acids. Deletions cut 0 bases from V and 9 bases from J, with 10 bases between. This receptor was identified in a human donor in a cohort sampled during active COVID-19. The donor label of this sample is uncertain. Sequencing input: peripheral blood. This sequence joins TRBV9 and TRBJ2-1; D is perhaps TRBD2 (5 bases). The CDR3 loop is CASSVVLAGEQFF. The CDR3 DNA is TGTGCCAGCAGCGTAGTTCTAGCAGGTGAGCAGTTCTTC.